This is a list of T cell receptor beta chains from one sample in a study of blood T cells in healthy people across ages. One entry per CDR3 protein results from TCRdb running MiXCR on the 5' RACE reads. This sample carries about a million distinct CDR3 sequences, about 48% of them seen once, and the ten largest clones take 13%. Sequencing was performed on blood. These receptors came from a man aged 25 to 40 in good health. Both conserved end residues are part of each CDR3. The D gene is left open where the match is weak. A clone size is listed for some rows: how often the clone was seen (once, few, many), or a class if it is expanded.

size,J,V,D,CDR3,DNA
few,TRBJ2-1,TRBV6-5,TRBD2,CASSYSTGLAGDEQFF,TGTGCCAGCAGTTACTCGACGGGACTAGCGGGGGATGAGCAGTTCTTC
-,TRBJ1-5,TRBV28,-,CASSLGISAGASNQPQHF,TGTGCCAGCAGTTTGGGAATTTCGGCAGGCGCTAGCAATCAGCCCCAGCATTTT
once,TRBJ2-7,TRBV7-8,-,CASSLEGLSGSYEQYF,TGTGCCAGCAGCTTAGAGGGCCTCTCCGGCTCCTACGAGCAGTACTTC
-,TRBJ2-7,TRBV5-1,-,CASSHRDKPHEQYF,TGCGCCAGCAGCCACCGGGACAAGCCCCACGAGCAGTACTTC
-,TRBJ2-5,TRBV6-2/TRBV6-3,TRBD2,CSTGGHETQYF,TGTTCGACGGGGGGGCACGAGACCCAGTACTTC
many,TRBJ1-5,TRBV7-3,-,CASSSTGNQPQHF,TGTGCCAGCAGCAGTACGGGCAATCAGCCCCAGCATTTT
few,TRBJ2-1,TRBV12-3/TRBV12-4,TRBD2,CASSWEGYNEQFF,TGTGCCAGCAGTTGGGAGGGATACAATGAGCAGTTCTTC
-,TRBJ2-7,TRBV29-1,-,CSARQGAYNEQYF,TGCAGCGCTAGACAAGGAGCCTACAATGAGCAGTACTTC
-,TRBJ2-3,TRBV7-2,-,CASSLEATSTDTQYF,TGTGCCAGCAGCTTAGAGGCCACTAGCACAGATACGCAGTATTTT
-,TRBJ2-7,TRBV30,TRBD2,CAGGVYYEQYF,TGTGCCGGGGGGGTCTACTACGAGCAGTACTTC
-,TRBJ1-2,TRBV3-1,-,CASSQGTSYGYTF,TGTGCCAGCAGCCAGGGGACGAGCTATGGCTACACCTTC
many,TRBJ2-7,TRBV6-2/TRBV6-3,TRBD1,CASSYATGKNHEQYF,TGTGCCAGCAGTTACGCGACAGGGAAGAACCACGAGCAGTACTTC
-,TRBJ1-6,TRBV6-5,-,CASSHGHLKPLHF,TGTGCCAGCAGTCACGGACATCTTAAACCCCTCCACTTT
-,TRBJ2-1,TRBV11-2,-,CASSLGFYEQFF,TGTGCCAGCAGCTTGGGGTTCTATGAGCAGTTCTTC
-,TRBJ2-2,TRBV20-1,TRBD2,CSARVAAGDKPSNTGELFF,TGCAGTGCTAGAGTGGCAGCGGGGGACAAACCTTCGAACACCGGGGAGCTGTTTTTT
few,TRBJ2-3,TRBV7-9,TRBD2,CASSSLAGPAADTQYF,TGTGCCAGCAGCTCGTTAGCGGGGCCGGCAGCAGATACGCAGTATTTT
-,TRBJ1-2,TRBV4-1,-,CASSQGNRPNGYTF,TGCGCCAGCAGCCAAGGTAACAGACCAAATGGCTACACCTTC
few,TRBJ2-1,TRBV4-1,-,CASSQALNEQFF,TGCGCCAGCAGTCAAGCCCTCAATGAGCAGTTCTTC
-,TRBJ1-5,TRBV7-8,-,CASSLVEGNQPQHF,TGTGCCAGCAGCTTAGTGGAGGGGAACCAGCCCCAGCATTTT
-,TRBJ2-7,TRBV7-2,-,CASSLELVSYF,TGTGCCAGCAGCTTAGAGCTTGTCTCGTACTTC
few,TRBJ2-7,TRBV6-5,-,CASRRSSYEQYF,TGTGCCAGCAGGAGGAGCTCCTACGAGCAGTACTTC
-,TRBJ2-3,TRBV27,TRBD2,CASSRLAGGLAPSTDTQYF,TGTGCCAGCAGTCGACTAGCGGGGGGGCTCGCCCCTAGCACAGATACGCAGTATTTT
few,TRBJ2-7,TRBV5-1,TRBD1,CASRGQGASYEQYF,TGCGCCAGCAGGGGACAGGGGGCCTCCTACGAGCAGTACTTC
-,TRBJ2-7,TRBV3-1,-,CASSQIQSGEQYF,TGTGCCAGCAGCCAAATACAATCCGGCGAGCAGTACTTC
-,TRBJ2-7,TRBV12-3/TRBV12-4,TRBD2,CASKPRGEAGLEVFHEQYF,TGTGCCAGCAAACCTAGGGGAGAAGCGGGACTAGAAGTCTTCCACGAGCAGTACTTC
-,TRBJ2-7,TRBV7-9,-,CASSPSRYPYEQYF,TGTGCCAGCAGCCCCAGTAGATACCCCTACGAGCAGTACTTC
many,TRBJ2-1,TRBV6-2/TRBV6-3,TRBD2,CASSPTSGPYNEQFF,TGTGCCAGCAGTCCGACTAGCGGGCCGTACAATGAGCAGTTCTTC
many,TRBJ2-7,TRBV3-1,TRBD2,CASSQVSSGGNEQYF,TGTGCCAGCAGCCAAGTCTCGAGCGGGGGGAACGAGCAGTACTTC
few,TRBJ2-5,TRBV28,-,CASSSGRIQETQYF,TGTGCCAGCAGCTCGGGACGGATACAAGAGACCCAGTACTTC
-,TRBJ1-4,TRBV5-1,TRBD1,CASQRGPTNEKLFF,TGCGCCAGCCAAAGGGGGCCTACTAATGAAAAACTGTTTTTT
-,TRBJ1-2,TRBV5-1,-,CASSADSFNYGYTF,TGCGCCAGCAGCGCGGACAGTTTTAACTATGGCTACACCTTC
few,TRBJ2-2,TRBV4-1,-,CASSQVRQGGELFF,TGCGCCAGCAGCCAAGTACGCCAGGGCGGGGAGCTGTTTTTT
-,TRBJ2-3,TRBV4-1,TRBD2,CASSQVGSSGTDTQYF,TGCGCCAGCAGCCAAGTCGGTTCTAGCGGGACAGATACGCAGTATTTT
-,TRBJ2-7,TRBV6-5,-,CASSYWDPTGSSYEQYF,TGTGCCAGCAGTTACTGGGACCCTACCGGCTCGTCGTACGAGCAGTACTTC
-,TRBJ1-1,TRBV6-1,TRBD1,CASSPNPGGNTEAFF,TGTGCCAGCAGTCCGAATCCAGGGGGCAACACTGAAGCTTTCTTT
once,TRBJ2-5,TRBV20-1,-,CSAWLGGQETQYF,TGCAGTGCTTGGCTAGGCGGTCAGGAGACCCAGTACTTC
-,TRBJ1-2,TRBV9,TRBD1,CASSADREGGYTF,TGTGCCAGCAGTGCGGACAGGGAAGGTGGCTACACCTTC
-,TRBJ1-5,TRBV14,TRBD1,CASSRRQGGQPQHF,TGTGCCAGCAGCCGTAGACAGGGAGGACAGCCCCAGCATTTT
few,TRBJ2-5,TRBV5-1,TRBD2,CASSLGILAGRFRETQYF,TGCGCCAGCAGCTTGGGGATATTAGCGGGTCGTTTTAGGGAGACCCAGTACTTC
few,TRBJ2-5,TRBV6-5,-,CASSFSGPPRRETQYF,TGTGCCAGCAGTTTCAGCGGCCCGCCGAGGAGAGAGACCCAGTACTTC
many,TRBJ2-3,TRBV21-1,-,CASSTSGRGTDTQYF,TGTGCCAGCAGCACCTCTGGGCGAGGCACAGATACGCAGTATTTT